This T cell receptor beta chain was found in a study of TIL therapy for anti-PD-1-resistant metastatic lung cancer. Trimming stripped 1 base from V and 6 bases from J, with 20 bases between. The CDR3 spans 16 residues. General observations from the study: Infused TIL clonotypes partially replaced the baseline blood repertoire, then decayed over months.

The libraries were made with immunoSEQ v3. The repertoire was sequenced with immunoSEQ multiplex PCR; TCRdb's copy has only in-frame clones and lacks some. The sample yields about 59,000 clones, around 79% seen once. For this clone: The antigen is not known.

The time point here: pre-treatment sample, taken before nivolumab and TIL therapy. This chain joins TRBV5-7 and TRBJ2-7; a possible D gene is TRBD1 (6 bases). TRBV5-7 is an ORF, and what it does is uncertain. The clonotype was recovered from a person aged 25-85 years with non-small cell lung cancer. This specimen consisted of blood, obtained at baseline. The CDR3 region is CASSLCGRNRVCEQYF. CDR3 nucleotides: TGTGCCAGCAGCTTGTGCGGCAGGAACAGGGTGTGCGAGCAGTACTTC.